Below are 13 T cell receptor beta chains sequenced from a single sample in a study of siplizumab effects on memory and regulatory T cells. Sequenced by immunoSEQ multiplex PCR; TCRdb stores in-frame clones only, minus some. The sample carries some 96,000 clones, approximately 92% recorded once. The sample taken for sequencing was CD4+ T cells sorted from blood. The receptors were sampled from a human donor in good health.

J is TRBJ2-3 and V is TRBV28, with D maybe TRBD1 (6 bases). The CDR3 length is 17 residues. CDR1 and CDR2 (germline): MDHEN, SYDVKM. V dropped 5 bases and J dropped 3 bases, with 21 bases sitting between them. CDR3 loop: CASSPPGTGLGTDTQYF. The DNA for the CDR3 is TGTGCCAGCAGTCCCCCCGGTACAGGGTTGGGAACAGATACGCAGTATTTT.

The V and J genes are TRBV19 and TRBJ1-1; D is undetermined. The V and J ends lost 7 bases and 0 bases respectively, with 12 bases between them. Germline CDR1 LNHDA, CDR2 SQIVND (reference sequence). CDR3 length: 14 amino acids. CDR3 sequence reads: CASTGPTMNTEAFF. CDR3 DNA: TGTGCCAGTACCGGCCCGACTATGAACACTGAAGCTTTCTTT.

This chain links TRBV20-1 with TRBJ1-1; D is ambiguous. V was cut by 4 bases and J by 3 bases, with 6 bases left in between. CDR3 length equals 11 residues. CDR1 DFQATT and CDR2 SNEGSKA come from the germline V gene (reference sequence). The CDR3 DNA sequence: TGCAGTGCTACTGAATACACTGAAGCTTTCTTT. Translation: CSATEYTEAFF.

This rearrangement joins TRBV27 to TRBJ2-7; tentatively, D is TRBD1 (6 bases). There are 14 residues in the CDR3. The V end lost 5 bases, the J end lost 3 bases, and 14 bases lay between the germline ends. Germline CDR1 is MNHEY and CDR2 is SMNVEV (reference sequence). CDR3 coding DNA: TGTGCCAGCAGTCGGGGACAAGGGTTCTACGAGCAGTACTTC. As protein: CASSRGQGFYEQYF.

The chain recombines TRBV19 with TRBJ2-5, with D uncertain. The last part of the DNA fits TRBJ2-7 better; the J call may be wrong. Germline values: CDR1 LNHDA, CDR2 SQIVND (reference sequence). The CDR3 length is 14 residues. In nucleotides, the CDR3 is TGTGCCAGTAGTCCTCTAACCGGAACCTACGAGCAGTACTTC. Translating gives CASSPLTGTYEQYF.

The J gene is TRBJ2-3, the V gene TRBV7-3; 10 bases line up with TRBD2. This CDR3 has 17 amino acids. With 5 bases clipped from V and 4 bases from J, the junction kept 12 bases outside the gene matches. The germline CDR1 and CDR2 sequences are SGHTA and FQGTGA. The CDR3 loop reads CASSTPSSGGRADTQYF. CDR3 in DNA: TGTGCCAGCAGCACACCATCTAGCGGGGGACGGGCAGATACGCAGTATTTT.

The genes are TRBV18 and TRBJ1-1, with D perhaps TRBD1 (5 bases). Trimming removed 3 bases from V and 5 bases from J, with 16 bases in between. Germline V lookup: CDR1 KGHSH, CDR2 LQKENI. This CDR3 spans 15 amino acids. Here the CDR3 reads CASSPPSGMGTEAFF. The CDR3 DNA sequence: TGTGCCAGCTCACCCCCCTCAGGGATGGGTACTGAAGCTTTCTTT.

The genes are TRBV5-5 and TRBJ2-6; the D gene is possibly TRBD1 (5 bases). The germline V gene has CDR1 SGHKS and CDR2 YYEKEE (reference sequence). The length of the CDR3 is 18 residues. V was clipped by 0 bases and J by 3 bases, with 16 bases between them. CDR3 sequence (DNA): TGTGCCAGCAGCTTGGAAGCCCAGGGTGTCGGTGGGGCCAACGTCCTGACTTTC. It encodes CASSLEAQGVGGANVLTF.

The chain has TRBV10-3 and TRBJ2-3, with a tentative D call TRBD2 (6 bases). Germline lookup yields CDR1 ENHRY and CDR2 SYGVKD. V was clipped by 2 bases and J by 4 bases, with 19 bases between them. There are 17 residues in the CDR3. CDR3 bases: TGTGCCATCAGTGAGGGGGTGGAGGGAACTAGGGCAGATACGCAGTATTTT. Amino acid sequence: CAISEGVEGTRADTQYF.

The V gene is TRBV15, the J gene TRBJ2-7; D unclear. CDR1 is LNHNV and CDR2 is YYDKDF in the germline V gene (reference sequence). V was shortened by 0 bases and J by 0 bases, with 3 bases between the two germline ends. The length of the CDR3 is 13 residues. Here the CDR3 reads CATSRETSYEQYF. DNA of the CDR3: TGTGCCACCAGCAGAGAGACCTCCTACGAGCAGTACTTC. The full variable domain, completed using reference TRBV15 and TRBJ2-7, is DAMVIQNPRYQVTQFGKPVTLSCSQTLNHNVMYWYQQKSSQAPKLLFHYYDKDFNNEADTPDNFQSRRPNTSFCFLDIRSPGLGDTAMYLCATSRETSYEQYFGPGTRLTVT.

The CDR3 coding sequence is TGTGCCAGCATAGAGCTGACGAGGATGAACACTGAAGCTTTCTTT. As protein: CASIELTRMNTEAFF. The chain uses TRBV6-1 and TRBJ1-1; unclear D gene. Germline V gene data show CDR1 as MNHNS and CDR2 as SASEGT. Trimming removed 7 bases at V and 0 bases at J, with 15 bases between. CDR3 size: 15 residues.

CDR3 residues: CASSLLGRVGNQPQHF. CDR3 DNA sequence: TGTGCCAGCAGTTTATTGGGAAGGGTAGGCAATCAGCCCCAGCATTTT. The rearrangement links TRBV28 to TRBJ1-5; no clear D gene. The CDR3 is 16 amino acids. V shed 1 base and J shed 2 bases, with 12 bases lying between them. The V gene's germline CDR1 is MDHEN and CDR2 SYDVKM.

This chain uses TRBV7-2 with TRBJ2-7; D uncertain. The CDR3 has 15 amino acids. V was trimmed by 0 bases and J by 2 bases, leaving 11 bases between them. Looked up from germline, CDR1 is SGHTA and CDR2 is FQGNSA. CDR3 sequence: CASSLAQNSAYEQYF. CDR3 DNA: TGTGCCAGCAGCTTAGCCCAGAACTCTGCCTACGAGCAGTACTTC. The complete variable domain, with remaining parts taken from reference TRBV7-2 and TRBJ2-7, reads GAGVSQSPSNKVTEKGKDVELRCDPISGHTALYWYRQSLGQGLEFLIYFQGNSAPDKSGLPSDRFSAERTGGSVSTLTIQRTQQEDSAVYLCASSLAQNSAYEQYFGPGTRLTVT.